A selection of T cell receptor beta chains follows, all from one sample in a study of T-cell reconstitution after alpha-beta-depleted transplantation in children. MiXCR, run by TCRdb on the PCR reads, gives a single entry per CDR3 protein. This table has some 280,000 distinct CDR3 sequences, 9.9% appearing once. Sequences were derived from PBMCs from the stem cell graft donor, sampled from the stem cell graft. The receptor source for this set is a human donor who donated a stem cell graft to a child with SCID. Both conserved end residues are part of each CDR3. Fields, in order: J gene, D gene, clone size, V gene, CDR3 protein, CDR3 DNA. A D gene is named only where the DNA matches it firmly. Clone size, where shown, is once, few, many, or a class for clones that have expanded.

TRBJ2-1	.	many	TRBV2	CASKQNEQFF	TGTGCCAGCAAGCAAAATGAGCAGTTCTTC
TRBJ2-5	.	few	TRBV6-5	CASSYSSGIEYRETQYF	TGTGCCAGCAGTTACTCGAGCGGCATAGAATATAGAGAGACCCAGTACTTC
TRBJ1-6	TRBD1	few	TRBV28	CASSGGQSPLHF	TGTGCCAGCTCTGGGGGACAGTCACCCCTCCACTTT
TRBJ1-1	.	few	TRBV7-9	CASSLSVTEAFF	TGTGCCAGCAGCCTCTCTGTCACTGAAGCTTTCTTT
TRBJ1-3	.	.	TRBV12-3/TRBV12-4	CASSLGWGNTIYF	TGTGCCAGCAGTTTAGGATGGGGAAACACCATATATTTT
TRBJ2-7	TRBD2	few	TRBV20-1	CSAYNLAGGMLEQYF	TGCAGTGCTTACAATCTAGCGGGGGGGATGTTGGAGCAGTACTTC
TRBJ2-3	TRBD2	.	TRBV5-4	CASSSLAGGPGSTDTQYF	TGTGCCAGCAGCTCTCTAGCGGGGGGGCCCGGGTCCACAGATACGCAGTATTTT
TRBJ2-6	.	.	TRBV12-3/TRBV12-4	CASSLRLGVSGSGANVLTF	TGTGCCAGCAGTTTGCGTTTGGGGGTCTCTGGCTCTGGGGCCAACGTCCTGACTTTC
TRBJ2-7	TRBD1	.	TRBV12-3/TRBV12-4	CASSSGTGILDEQYF	TGTGCCAGCAGTTCCGGGACAGGGATTCTCGACGAGCAGTACTTC
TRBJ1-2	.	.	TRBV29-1	CSVENGVFGYGYTF	TGCAGCGTTGAAAACGGGGTTTTCGGCTATGGCTACACCTTC
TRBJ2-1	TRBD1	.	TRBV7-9	CASSPGQGLDEQFF	TGTGCCAGCAGCCCGGGACAGGGGTTGGATGAGCAGTTCTTC
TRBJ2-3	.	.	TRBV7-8	CASSPDSNTDTQYF	TGTGCCAGCAGCCCGGACAGTAACACAGATACGCAGTATTTT
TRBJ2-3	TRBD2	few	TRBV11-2	CASSSGLAGFGSSTDTQYF	TGTGCCAGCAGCTCGGGACTAGCGGGCTTTGGATCTAGCACAGATACGCAGTATTTT
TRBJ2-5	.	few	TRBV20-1	CSASVSRSETQYF	TGCAGTGCTAGTGTCTCTCGGTCGGAGACCCAGTACTTC
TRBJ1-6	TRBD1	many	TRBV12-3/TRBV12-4	CASSSIRTGYNSPLHF	TGTGCCAGCAGTTCCATCAGGACAGGTTATAATTCACCCCTCCACTTT